This T cell receptor beta chain came from a study of CD8+CD57+ T cells in acquired aplastic anemia. In the study overall: On average, sorted CD4+ and CD8+ cells gave about 3.1 ug of DNA. General observations from the study: Overlap between patients and controls comprised 25 to 30 CD8+ CDR3 sequences.

With respect to this clonotype: Its target is not known. The germline gene is not matched at one end of the junction; a read error may be the cause.

Germline V CDR1 and CDR2: SQVTM, ANQGSEA. The CDR3 spans 15 residues. Both TCR beta VDJ combination and CDR3 sequence profiling were carried out. Genomic DNA was the template for this profiling. TCRdb re-derived calls from the reads in MiXCR, one entry per CDR3 protein. Of under 150,000 distinct CDR3 sequences in the sample, 40% were seen once. For sequencing, patients were chosen who had shown expansion of CD8+CD57+ cells by flow cytometry. V is TRBV29-1 and J is TRBJ2-2; D possibly corresponds to TRBD2 (7 bases). Sequencing was carried out using sorted CD4+, CD8+, or CD8+CD57+ T cells (not recorded which) from PBMCs. This receptor was obtained from a human donor with aplastic anemia. The CDR3 sequence is CSTWTAGALGGGLFF. CDR3 nucleotides: TGCAGCACTTGGACTGCGGGGGCTCTTGGCGGGGGGCTGTTTTTT.